This T cell receptor beta chain comes out of a study of blood T cells in healthy people across ages. The study's findings and limits: Expanded clonotype changes were possibly confounded by unknown donor CMV status.

Together with a sample-barcoded 5' primer, a J-beta primer mix was included in a second PCR lasting roughly 7 to 11 cycles. A single record per CDR3 protein comes from TCRdb applying MiXCR to the 5' RACE reads. The sample yields 1.5 million or so distinct CDR3 sequences, 40% to 45% seen once. This clonotype occurred a few times. Its antigen is unidentified. This sequence was found in a woman aged 18 to 35 in good health. The source material was blood.

CDR3 sequence reads: CASSLRAFGETQYF. The DNA for the CDR3 is TGTGCCAGCAGCTTGAGGGCCTTTGGGGAGACCCAGTACTTC. The rearrangement joins TRBV5-6 to TRBJ2-5; D ambiguous. The CDR3 covers 14 residues. Germline assignment: CDR1 SGHDT and CDR2 YYEEEE. The V end was cut by 1 base, the J end by 5 bases, with 12 bases between. Full variable domain (missing parts from reference TRBV5-6 and TRBJ2-5): DAGVTQSPTHLIKTRGQQVTLRCSPKSGHDTVSWYQQALGQGPQFIFQYYEEEERQRGNFPDRFSGHQFPNYSSELNVNALLLGDSALYLCASSLRAFGETQYFGPGTRLLVL.